This T cell receptor (beta chain) was sequenced for a study of blood T cell repertoires in COVID-19. For recovered donors of Cohort 3, there were two negative PCRs, clearance, or symptom resolution. In the original workflow: Reference gene primer amplification gave nucleated cell count estimates. The data were produced by immunoSEQ multiplex PCR, yet TCRdb's version contains in-frame clones alone and is incomplete. D and trimming come from the DNA, and the V and J calls and clone size come from that table. The repertoire has 200,000 or so clones, about 80% of them found once; the top ten carry around 7.5%. The J segment lost 3 bases and the V segment lost 3 bases, leaving 8 bases of the junction unmatched. The CDR3 is 16 residues long. Germline loops: CDR1 LNHDA, CDR2 SQIVND (reference sequence).

This sequence originates from a man aged 35 to 55 who had recovered from COVID-19. The rearrangement uses TRBV19 and TRBJ1-5, with TRBD1 matching over 7 bases. Input material: PBMCs or T cells enriched from blood (not recorded which). DNA of the CDR3: TGTGCCAGTAGTATCTCCGGGACAGACCTCAATCAGCCCCAGCATTTT. Its protein product is CASSISGTDLNQPQHF.